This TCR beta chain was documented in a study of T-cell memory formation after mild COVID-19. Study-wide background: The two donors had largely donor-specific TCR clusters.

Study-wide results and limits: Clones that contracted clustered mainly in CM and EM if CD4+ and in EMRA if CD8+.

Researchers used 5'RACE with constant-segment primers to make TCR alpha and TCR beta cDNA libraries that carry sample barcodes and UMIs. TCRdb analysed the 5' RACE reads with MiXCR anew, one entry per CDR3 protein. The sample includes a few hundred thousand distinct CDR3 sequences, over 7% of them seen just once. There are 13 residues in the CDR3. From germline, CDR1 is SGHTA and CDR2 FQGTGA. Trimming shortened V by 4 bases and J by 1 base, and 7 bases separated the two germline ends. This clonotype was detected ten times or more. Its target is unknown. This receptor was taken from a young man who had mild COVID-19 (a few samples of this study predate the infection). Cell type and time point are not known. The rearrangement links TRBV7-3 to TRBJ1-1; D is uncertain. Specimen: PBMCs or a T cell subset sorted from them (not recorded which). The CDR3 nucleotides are TGTGCCAGCAGCTCGGGGTGGAACACTGAAGCTTTCTTT. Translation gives CASSSGWNTEAFF.